This passage covers 26 T cell receptor beta chains from one sample sequenced in a study of blood T cells in healthy people across ages. The second PCR ran about 6 to 11 cycles with a sample-barcoded 5' primer and J-beta primers. Via MiXCR, TCRdb re-called the 5' RACE reads, giving one row per CDR3 protein. The profile shows hundreds of thousands of distinct CDR3 sequences, about 24% of them singletons. The material sequenced was blood. These receptors were taken from a man between 65 and 85 years old in good health.

The V gene is TRBV18, the J gene TRBJ2-2; tentatively, D is TRBD2 (6 bases). Deletions cut 3 bases from V and 5 bases from J, with 19 bases between. Germline CDR1 reads KGHSH; CDR2 reads LQKENI. This CDR3 contains 17 residues. The CDR3 nucleotides read TGTGCCAGCTCACCTTCGATCGGGGGACGGGGAACCGGGGAGCTGTTTTTT. It translates to CASSPSIGGRGTGELFF. The variable domain in full, with the rest retrieved from reference TRBV18 and TRBJ2-2, is NAGVMQNPRHLVRRRGQEARLRCSPMKGHSHVYWYRQLPEEGLKFMVYLQKENIIDESGMPKERFSAEFPKEGPSILRIQQVVRGDSAAYFCASSPSIGGRGTGELFFGEGSRLTVL.

The rearrangement uses TRBV24-1 and TRBJ2-1; TRBD1 agrees at 8 bases. This CDR3 is built from 15 residues. Germline values: CDR1 KGHDR, CDR2 SFDVKD. The trim removed 3 bases at V and 6 bases at J, leaving 6 bases unmatched. CDR3: CATSDARQGSNEQFF. CDR3 sequence (DNA): TGTGCCACCAGTGATGCCCGACAGGGGAGCAATGAGCAGTTCTTC.

The chain joins TRBV6-6 to TRBJ1-4; 9 bases align to TRBD1. The V gene's germline CDR1 is MNHNY and CDR2 SVGAGI (reference sequence). Germline trimming cut 6 bases from V and 7 bases from J; bases unmatched to any gene: 12. This CDR3 contains 16 residues. The CDR3: CASRSTQQGAGEKLFF. CDR3 DNA: TGTGCCAGCAGGTCGACTCAACAGGGGGCGGGTGAAAAACTGTTTTTT.

V usage is TRBV3-1 and J usage is TRBJ2-2; D is perhaps TRBD2 (6 bases). CDR1 and CDR2 from the germline V gene are LGHDT and YNNKEL (reference sequence). There are 16 residues in the CDR3. The ends were cut back, 6 bases at V and 1 base at J, with 15 bases in the middle. In nucleotides, the CDR3 is TGTGCCAGCAGACGTGGACCGGGGGAGAACACCGGGGAGCTGTTTTTT. Translation: CASRRGPGENTGELFF.

The chain recombines TRBV21-1 with TRBJ1-3. TRBV21-1 is a recognized pseudogene. The CDR3 is made up of 15 amino acids. The CDR3 DNA reads as TGTGCCAGCAGTAAAACAGGGAGGGGTGGAAACACCATATATTTT. Protein: CASSKTGRGGNTIYF.

Only a few counts were recorded for this clonotype. The genes are TRBV6-1 and TRBJ1-2; weak D call: TRBD1 (5 bases). V was trimmed by 3 bases and J by 6 bases, leaving 14 bases between them. This CDR3 is 14 amino acids long. Germline-derived CDR1 and CDR2 are MNHNS and SASEGT. The CDR3 loop reads CASSEAGTLNGYTF. CDR3 sequence (DNA): TGTGCCAGCAGTGAGGCAGGGACTTTAAATGGCTACACCTTC.

The chain uses TRBV6-6 and TRBJ2-2; D possibly corresponds to TRBD1 (6 bases). V was cut by 2 bases and J by 5 bases, with 12 bases left in between. The CDR3 length is 15 residues. Germline V lookup: CDR1 MNHNY, CDR2 SVGAGI (reference sequence). This CDR3 reads CASSYPTGWTGELFF. In DNA form, the CDR3 reads TGTGCCAGCAGTTACCCCACAGGGTGGACCGGGGAGCTGTTTTTT.

The chain joins TRBV6-6 to TRBJ2-5, with 12 bases identical to TRBD1. The DNA end lines up better with TRBJ2-1; the J call may be wrong. Germline V gene sequence: CDR1 MNHNY, CDR2 SVGAGI (reference sequence). The CDR3 totals 15 residues. As DNA, the CDR3 is TGTGCCAGCAGTTACTGGGGACAGGGGGCTTATGAGCAGTTCTTC. Protein sequence: CASSYWGQGAYEQFF.

Note on this clonotype: The final CDR3 position lacks the conserved phenylalanine or tryptophan, pointing to a likely read error. The CDR3 bases are TGTGCCAGCAGTTCGGAAAACGAGGGCACAGATGCGCAGTATTCC. The encoded protein is CASSSENEGTDAQYS. The chain links TRBV12-3 or TRBV12-4 to TRBJ2-3, with D possibly TRBD2 on 5 matching bases. The CDR3 loop spans 15 amino acids.

This clonotype has just a few counts. The chain carries TRBV12-3 or TRBV12-4 and TRBJ2-1; possible D gene TRBD1, 6 bases. CDR3 length equals 14 residues. V lost 8 bases and J lost 3, with 14 bases in between. The CDR3 DNA follows: TGTGCCAGCCGCTACCAGGGGAGCTACAATGAGCAGTTCTTC. Amino acids: CASRYQGSYNEQFF.

In its sample, this clonotype was seen a few times. The J gene is TRBJ1-6, the V gene TRBV20-1, with TRBD1 matching over 8 bases. J gave up 6 bases and V 0 bases, and 13 bases lay outside the gene matches. The CDR3 is 18 residues long. The germline CDR1 and CDR2 sequences are DFQATT and SNEGSKA (reference sequence). As DNA, the CDR3 is TGCAGTGCTAGAGATCTAGGGTCCGGGACAGGCCTTAATTCACCCCTCCACTTT. Amino acid sequence: CSARDLGSGTGLNSPLHF.

The CDR3 bases are TGTGCCAGCAGTTACGGGATTGGTGGCAATCAGCCCCAGCATTTT. It specifies CASSYGIGGNQPQHF. This chain links TRBV6-6 with TRBJ1-5; D not certain. There are 15 residues in the CDR3. Germline V lookup: CDR1 MNHNY, CDR2 SVGAGI (reference sequence). Trimming cost V 2 bases and J 2 bases, with 10 bases left between them.

This clonotype was observed a few times. The chain couples TRBV20-1 to TRBJ1-5; no firm D call. With 1 base removed from V and 0 bases from J, the gap between germline ends came to 10 bases. CDR1 and CDR2 from the germline V gene are DFQATT and SNEGSKA (reference sequence). The CDR3 length is 15 residues. CDR3 loop: CSARASRVSNQPQHF. CDR3 nucleotides: TGCAGTGCTAGAGCGAGCCGGGTTAGCAATCAGCCCCAGCATTTT.

This clonotype was observed a handful of times. This chain connects TRBV27 to TRBJ2-5; 10 nucleotides align to TRBD2. V lost 5 bases, J lost 1 base, and 7 bases stayed unmatched. Germline loops: CDR1 MNHEY, CDR2 SMNVEV (reference sequence). This CDR3 region has 16 residues. CDR3 sequence: CASSPGTSVGQETQYF. In DNA form, the CDR3 reads TGTGCCAGCAGTCCCGGGACTAGCGTTGGCCAAGAGACCCAGTACTTC.

The V call is TRBV5-1, the J call TRBJ2-5; TRBD2 aligns across 9 bases. The V segment lost 2 bases and the J segment 5 bases; nucleotides outside the gene matches: 7. The CDR3 totals 15 residues. The germline gives CDR1 SGHRS, CDR2 YFSETQ. The chain's CDR3 is CASSFPSGIPETQYF. DNA for the CDR3: TGCGCCAGCAGCTTTCCTAGCGGGATCCCGGAGACCCAGTACTTC. Full variable domain (missing parts from reference TRBV5-1 and TRBJ2-5): KAGVTQTPRYLIKTRGQQVTLSCSPISGHRSVSWYQQTPGQGLQFLFEYFSETQRNKGNFPGRFSGRQFSNSRSEMNVSTLELGDSALYLCASSFPSGIPETQYFGPGTRLLVL.

This sequence joins TRBV10-3 and TRBJ2-5, with D possibly matching TRBD1 (7 bases). Germline-derived CDR1 and CDR2 are ENHRY and SYGVKD. Trimming shortened V by 11 bases and J by 4 bases, and 20 bases separated the two germline ends. This CDR3 has 14 amino acids. CDR3 region: CASSVTRTGETQYF. The CDR3 nucleotides are TGTGCCTCCTCCGTGACTAGGACAGGAGAGACCCAGTACTTC.

This clonotype was counted between two and nine times. The chain has TRBV24-1 and TRBJ1-5; maybe TRBD1 (5 bases). CDR3 length: 14 residues. CDR1 is KGHDR and CDR2 is SFDVKD in the germline V gene. V dropped 2 bases and J dropped 7 bases, with 11 bases sitting between them. CDR3 bases: TGTGCCACCAGTGATTACCAGGGATGGCAGCCCCAGCATTTT. This encodes CATSDYQGWQPQHF.

In its sample, this clonotype was seen many times. At one of its ends the junction is not consistent with the germline gene, which may arise from a read error. V and J are TRBV12-3 or TRBV12-4 and TRBJ1-5; 7 bases line up with TRBD1. The CDR3 has 13 amino acids. CDR3 residues: CASSLDRNQPQHF. CDR3 sequence (DNA): TGCGCCAGCAGCTTGGACAGGAATCAGCCCCAGCATTTT.

The sample holds a few counts of this clonotype. This sequence joins TRBV12-3 or TRBV12-4 and TRBJ2-5, with D possibly TRBD1 on 7 matching bases. The length of the CDR3 is 14 residues. Trimming removed 7 bases from V and 4 bases from J, with 16 bases in between. The CDR3 region has the DNA TGTGCCAGCACCCAGGATCAGGGGGGAGAGACCCAGTACTTC. Encoded protein: CASTQDQGGETQYF.

This chain uses TRBV20-1 with TRBJ2-7, with TRBD1 identical over 10 bases. Germline CDR1 is DFQATT and CDR2 is SNEGSKA (reference sequence). The CDR3 is 15 residues long. V trimming: 3 bases; J trimming: 4 bases; junction bases outside the gene matches: 9. The CDR3, as DNA: TGCAGTGCTAGGTCGGACAGGGGGGTCTTGTACGAGCAGTACTTC. Translation gives CSARSDRGVLYEQYF.

This clonotype was seen a handful of times. The genes are TRBV29-1 and TRBJ1-3, with D maybe TRBD1 (6 bases). CDR1 and CDR2 from the germline V gene are SQVTM and ANQGSEA. The ends were cut back, 6 bases at V and 0 bases at J, with 15 bases in the middle. The CDR3 is 15 residues long. The CDR3 nucleotides read TGCAGCGTCGGGTGGGGGCCCAGCTCTGGAAACACCATATATTTT. Amino acids: CSVGWGPSSGNTIYF.

The V gene is TRBV20-1, the J gene TRBJ2-4, with 8 bases matching TRBD1. Germline lookup yields CDR1 DFQATT and CDR2 SNEGSKA (reference sequence). CDR3 length: 12 residues. V gave up 3 bases and J gave up 9 bases; unmatched junction bases: 4. CDR3 in DNA: TGCAGTGCTAGGACAGGGGAGGTCATTCAGTACTTC. Translation: CSARTGEVIQYF.

This clonotype was seen more than once but under ten times. The genes are TRBV5-1 and TRBJ1-2; the D gene is possibly TRBD1 (6 bases). Trimming pared 3 bases from V and 4 bases from J, leaving 19 bases between. Germline assignment: CDR1 SGHRS and CDR2 YFSETQ. CDR3 size: 16 residues. The CDR3 sequence: CASSSTPGDPSYGYTF. The CDR3 DNA is TGCGCCAGCAGCTCTACCCCAGGGGACCCTTCCTATGGCTACACCTTC.

This chain uses TRBV11-1 with TRBJ2-7; D possibly corresponds to TRBD1 (6 bases). Trimming cost V 8 bases and J 5 bases, with 16 bases left between them. CDR1 is SGHAT, CDR2 FQDESV, per germline (reference sequence). The CDR3 covers 13 residues. The CDR3 DNA follows: TGTGCCAGCCGTTCTGGGGGCAGAAACGAGCAGTACTTC. Encoded protein: CASRSGGRNEQYF.

The rearrangement joins TRBV12-3 or TRBV12-4 to TRBJ2-3, with D hard to call. The CDR3 extends over 12 amino acids. V was shortened by 6 bases and J by 13 bases, with 17 bases between the two germline ends. The CDR3 is CASSPRADAEYF. The CDR3 coding sequence is TGTGCCAGCAGCCCGCGCGCAGATGCGGAGTATTTT.

The CDR3 nucleotides read TGCAGCGTTATCCAGGGCGCCACCGGGGAGCTGTTTTTT. Translated, it gives CSVIQGATGELFF. The chain is built from TRBV29-1 and TRBJ2-2; maybe TRBD1 (5 bases). Looked up from germline, CDR1 is SQVTM and CDR2 is ANQGSEA. V gave up 5 bases and J gave up 4 bases, with 11 bases separating them. This CDR3 contains 13 residues.